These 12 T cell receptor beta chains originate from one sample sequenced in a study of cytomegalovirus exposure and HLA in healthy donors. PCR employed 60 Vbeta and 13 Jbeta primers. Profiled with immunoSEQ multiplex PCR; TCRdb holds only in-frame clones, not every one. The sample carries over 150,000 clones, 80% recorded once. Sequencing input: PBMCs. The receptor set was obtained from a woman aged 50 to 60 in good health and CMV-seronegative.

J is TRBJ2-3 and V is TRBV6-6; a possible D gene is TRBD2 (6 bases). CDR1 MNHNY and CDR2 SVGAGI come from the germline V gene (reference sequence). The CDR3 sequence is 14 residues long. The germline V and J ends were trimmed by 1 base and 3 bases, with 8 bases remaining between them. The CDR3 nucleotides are TGTGCCAGCAGTTACTGGGGGGAAACAGATACGCAGTATTTT. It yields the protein CASSYWGETDTQYF.

The CDR3 loop is CASRSGGNQPQHF. CDR3 in DNA: TGTGCCAGTAGATCAGGCGGCAATCAGCCCCAGCATTTT. This chain links TRBV19 with TRBJ1-5, with unresolved D. Germline V CDR1 and CDR2: LNHDA, SQIVND (reference sequence). V lost 6 bases to trimming and J lost 2 bases, with 8 bases between them. There are 13 residues in the CDR3.

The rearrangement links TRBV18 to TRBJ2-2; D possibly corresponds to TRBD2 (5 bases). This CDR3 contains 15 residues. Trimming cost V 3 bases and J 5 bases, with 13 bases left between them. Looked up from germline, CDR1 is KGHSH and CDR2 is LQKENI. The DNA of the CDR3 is TGTGCCAGCTCACCCAACCAGGAGGTGACCGGGGAGCTGTTTTTT. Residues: CASSPNQEVTGELFF.

This CDR3 reads CASSVRGDSRYEQYF. As DNA, the CDR3 is TGTGCCAGCAGCGTAAGGGGGGACAGCCGGTATGAGCAGTACTTC. The chain couples TRBV9 to TRBJ2-7; a possible D gene is TRBD1 (7 bases). Between the trimmed V and J ends, which lost 1 base and 7 bases, there was a span of 18 bases. This CDR3 region has 15 residues. Germline assignment: CDR1 SGDLS and CDR2 YYNGEE. The variable domain in full, with the rest retrieved from reference TRBV9 and TRBJ2-7, is DSGVTQTPKHLITATGQRVTLRCSPRSGDLSVYWYQQSLDQGLQFLIQYYNGEERAKGNILERFSAQQFPDLHSELNLSSLELGDSALYFCASSVRGDSRYEQYFGPGTRLTVT.

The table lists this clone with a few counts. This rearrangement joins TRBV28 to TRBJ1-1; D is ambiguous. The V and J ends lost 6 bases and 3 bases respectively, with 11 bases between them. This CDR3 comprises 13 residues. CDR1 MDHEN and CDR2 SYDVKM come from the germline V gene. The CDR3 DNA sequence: TGTGCCAGCAGCCCCTTTCGGGACACTGAAGCTTTCTTT. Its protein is CASSPFRDTEAFF.

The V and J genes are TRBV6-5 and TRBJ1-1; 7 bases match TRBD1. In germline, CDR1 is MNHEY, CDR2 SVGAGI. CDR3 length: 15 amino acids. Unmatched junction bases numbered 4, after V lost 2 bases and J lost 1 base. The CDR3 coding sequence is TGTGCCAGCAGTTACCAGCCAGGGGGGAACACTGAAGCTTTCTTT. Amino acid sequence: CASSYQPGGNTEAFF.

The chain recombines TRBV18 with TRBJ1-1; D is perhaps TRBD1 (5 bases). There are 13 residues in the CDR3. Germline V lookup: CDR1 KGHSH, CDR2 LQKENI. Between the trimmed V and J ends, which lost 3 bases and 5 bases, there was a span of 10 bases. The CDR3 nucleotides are TGTGCCAGCTCACCGTTCTCAGGGACTGAAGCTTTCTTT. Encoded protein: CASSPFSGTEAFF.

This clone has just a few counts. The CDR3 sequence: CASSAFEGARGNQPQHF. In DNA form, the CDR3 reads TGTGCCAGTAGTGCCTTTGAGGGGGCGCGAGGCAATCAGCCCCAGCATTTT. This sequence joins TRBV19 and TRBJ1-5; 7 bases align to TRBD1. Trimming removed 5 bases from V and 2 bases from J; junction bases left unmatched: 12. The germline V gene has CDR1 LNHDA and CDR2 SQIVND (reference sequence). The CDR3 length is 17 residues.

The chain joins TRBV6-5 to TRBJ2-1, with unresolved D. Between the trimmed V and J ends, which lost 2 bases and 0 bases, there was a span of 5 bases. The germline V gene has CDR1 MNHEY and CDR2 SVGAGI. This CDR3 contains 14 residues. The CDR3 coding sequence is TGTGCCAGCAGTTACCAGGCCTCCTACAATGAGCAGTTCTTC. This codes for CASSYQASYNEQFF.

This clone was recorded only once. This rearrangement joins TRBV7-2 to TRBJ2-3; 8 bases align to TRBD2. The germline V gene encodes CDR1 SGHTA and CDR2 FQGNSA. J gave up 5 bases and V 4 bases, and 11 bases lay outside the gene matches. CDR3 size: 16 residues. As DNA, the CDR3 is TGTGCCAGCAGCTCGACGTCGGGAGGGGGGGTAGATACGCAGTATTTT. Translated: CASSSTSGGGVDTQYF.

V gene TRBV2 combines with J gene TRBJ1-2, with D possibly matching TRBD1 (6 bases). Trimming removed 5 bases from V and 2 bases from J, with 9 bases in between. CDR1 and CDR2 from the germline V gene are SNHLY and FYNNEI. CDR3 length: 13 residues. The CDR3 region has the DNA TGTGCCAGCAGTCTCGGACAGAACTATGGCTACACCTTC. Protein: CASSLGQNYGYTF.

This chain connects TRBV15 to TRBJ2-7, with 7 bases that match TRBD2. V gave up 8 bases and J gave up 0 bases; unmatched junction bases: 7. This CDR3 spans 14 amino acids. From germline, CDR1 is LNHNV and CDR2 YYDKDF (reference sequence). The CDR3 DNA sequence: TGTGCCACCTCCTTGGGGGGGAGCTCCTACGAGCAGTACTTC. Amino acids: CATSLGGSSYEQYF.